These 17 T cell receptor beta chains were all obtained from the same sample, sequenced in a study of memory CD4+ T cells and cytomegalovirus serostatus. The method was immunoSEQ multiplex PCR; TCRdb's version includes in-frame clones alone and lacks a portion of them. This table has about 56,000 clones, 82% appearing once. Single viable CD3+CD4+CD8-CD45RO+ cells were sorted as the memory CD4+ T cells. Input material: memory CD4+ T cells from blood. Every receptor here comes from an adult in good health and CMV-seronegative.

This chain joins TRBV19 and TRBJ1-5, with a possible D match to TRBD1 (6 bases). Per germline, CDR1 LNHDA and CDR2 SQIVND (reference sequence). The CDR3 has 12 amino acids. V lost 8 bases, J lost 5 bases, and 10 bases lay in between. The CDR3 DNA reads as TGTGCCAGTTCTGAGGGGGATCAGCCCCAGCATTTT. Residues: CASSEGDQPQHF.

This clone was detected a few times. The chain couples TRBV5-1 to TRBJ1-2; the match to TRBD1 covers 7 bases. The germline gives CDR1 SGHRS, CDR2 YFSETQ. With 3 bases clipped from V and 5 bases from J, the junction kept 10 bases outside the gene matches. CDR3 length: 15 amino acids. CDR3 sequence: CASSYWDSLTYGYTF. CDR3 in DNA: TGCGCCAGCAGCTATTGGGACAGTTTAACGTATGGCTACACCTTC. Full variable domain (outside the CDR3, taken from reference TRBV5-1 and TRBJ1-2): KAGVTQTPRYLIKTRGQQVTLSCSPISGHRSVSWYQQTPGQGLQFLFEYFSETQRNKGNFPGRFSGRQFSNSRSEMNVSTLELGDSALYLCASSYWDSLTYGYTFGSGTRLTVV.

As regards this clone: The same CDR3 is also encoded by other DNA sequences in this sample. The chain is built from TRBV15 and TRBJ1-3; D gene unclear. The germline V gene encodes CDR1 LNHNV and CDR2 YYDKDF (reference sequence). V gave up 0 bases and J gave up 0 bases, with 9 bases separating them. The CDR3 covers 16 residues. CDR3 nucleotides: TGTGCCACCAGCAGAGAACGGGTCTCCTCTGGAAACACCATATATTTT. It yields the protein CATSRERVSSGNTIYF.

The genes are TRBV4-3 and TRBJ2-3; D call uncertain. With 3 bases removed from V and 6 bases from J, the gap between germline ends came to 13 bases. The CDR3 runs 14 residues. The germline V gene encodes CDR1 LGHNA and CDR2 YSLEER. CDR3 nucleotide sequence: TGCGCCAGCAGCCACCCATCTGTAGGGGATACGCAGTATTTT. Its translation: CASSHPSVGDTQYF.

This clone was counted between two and nine times. Distinct nucleotide sequences in the sample also encode this CDR3. The chain recombines TRBV2 with TRBJ2-3; perhaps TRBD2 as D (6 bases). The CDR3 extends over 13 amino acids. Trimming left V 8 bases short and J 2 bases short, with 11 bases between. Looked up from germline, CDR1 is SNHLY and CDR2 is FYNNEI. CDR3 amino acids: CASGGVYTDTQYF. The CDR3 DNA follows: TGTGCCAGCGGCGGGGTTTACACAGATACGCAGTATTTT.

This clone came up a few times. The chain links TRBV5-1 to TRBJ1-2; tentative D call: TRBD1 (6 bases). This CDR3 has 14 residues. Trimming pared 9 bases from V and 3 bases from J, leaving 18 bases between. From germline, CDR1 is SGHRS and CDR2 YFSETQ. CDR3 residues: CATRGGGRDYGYTF. The CDR3 bases are TGCGCCACCCGGGGCGGGGGCCGGGACTATGGCTACACCTTC.

J is TRBJ1-1 and V is TRBV28; TRBD1 is a possible D gene (6 bases). Per the germline V gene, CDR1 is MDHEN and CDR2 is SYDVKM. V shed 0 bases and J shed 5 bases, with 13 bases lying between them. This CDR3 spans 15 amino acids. The CDR3 sequence is CASSLWGGAGTEAFF. The DNA of the CDR3 is TGTGCCAGCAGTTTATGGGGGGGCGCGGGGACTGAAGCTTTCTTT.

The gene calls are TRBV5-6 and TRBJ2-7; D is tentatively TRBD1 or TRBD2 (6 bases each). Trimming took off 0 bases at V and 5 bases at J, with 12 bases between the two ends. The CDR3 length is 14 residues. CDR1 is SGHDT, CDR2 YYEEEE, per germline. Here the CDR3 reads CASSLGGARHEQYF. The CDR3 DNA reads TGTGCCAGCAGCTTGGGGGGGGCTCGACACGAGCAGTACTTC.

This chain connects TRBV2 to TRBJ1-2, with D unresolved. CDR1 SNHLY and CDR2 FYNNEI come from the germline V gene. This CDR3 is 16 amino acids long. Trimming pared 4 bases from V and 4 bases from J, leaving 19 bases between. The CDR3: CASSGMHYRWTYGYTF. CDR3 DNA sequence: TGTGCCAGCAGTGGCATGCATTACCGATGGACCTATGGCTACACCTTC. The whole variable domain, remainder taken from reference TRBV2 and TRBJ1-2, is EPEVTQTPSHQVTQMGQEVILRCVPISNHLYFYWYRQILGQKVEFLVSFYNNEISEKSEIFDDQFSVERPDGSNFTLKIRSTKLEDSAMYFCASSGMHYRWTYGYTFGSGTRLTVV.

This chain links TRBV9 with TRBJ2-7, with a possible D match to TRBD1 (5 bases). CDR3 length: 15 amino acids. V lost 3 bases, J lost 1 base, and 14 bases lay in between. Per the germline V gene, CDR1 is SGDLS and CDR2 is YYNGEE. The CDR3 region has the DNA TGTGCCAGCAGCGCTGCCCCAGGGCGATCCTACGAGCAGTACTTC. Residues: CASSAAPGRSYEQYF.

The V gene is TRBV19, the J gene TRBJ1-1; 10 nucleotides agree with TRBD1. The ends lost 4 bases at V and 8 bases at J; junction bases unmatched: 16. This CDR3 spans 17 amino acids. Germline V gives CDR1 LNHDA, CDR2 SQIVND (reference sequence). The DNA of the CDR3 is TGTGCCAGTAGTAGCCTCCGGGACAGGGGTAATGGAGGAGAAGCTTTCTTT. This encodes CASSSLRDRGNGGEAFF.

About this clone itself: Other DNA sequences in this sample translate to the same CDR3. The chain joins TRBV10-3 to TRBJ1-3; D might be TRBD1 (6 bases). This CDR3 is 13 amino acids long. Between the trimmed V and J ends, which lost 6 bases and 0 bases, there was a span of 6 bases. CDR1 is ENHRY, CDR2 SYGVKD, per germline. Here the CDR3 DNA reads TGTGCCATCAGGGACAGCTCTGGAAACACCATATATTTT. Its translation: CAIRDSSGNTIYF.

The rearrangement links TRBV7-3 to TRBJ2-2, with D unresolved. The CDR3 extends over 13 amino acids. Germline CDR1 is SGHTA and CDR2 is FQGTGA. V was pared by 0 bases and J by 8 bases, with 7 bases between. CDR3 protein: CASSLTARGELFF. The DNA for the CDR3 is TGTGCCAGCAGCTTAACAGCCCGAGGGGAGCTGTTTTTT.

J is TRBJ1-1 and V is TRBV11-1; unclear D gene. This CDR3 has 14 residues. V lost 1 base, J lost 4 bases, and 10 bases lay in between. Germline V gene data show CDR1 as SGHAT and CDR2 as FQDESV (reference sequence). The CDR3 loop is CASSLELGITEAFF. The CDR3 region has the DNA TGTGCCAGCAGCTTAGAGCTGGGGATCACTGAAGCTTTCTTT.

The chain has TRBV7-9 and TRBJ2-3; D call uncertain. The germline V and J ends were trimmed by 5 bases and 2 bases, with 5 bases remaining between them. The CDR3 extends over 12 amino acids. Germline CDR1 reads SEHNR; CDR2 reads FQNEAQ (reference sequence). The CDR3 is CASSTTTDTQYF. CDR3 nucleotide sequence: TGTGCCAGCAGCACGACCACAGATACGCAGTATTTT.

The J gene is TRBJ1-3, the V gene TRBV10-2; 8 bases are a match to TRBD1. Germline V CDR1 and CDR2: WSHSY, SAAADI. The CDR3 length is 14 residues. The junction had 8 bases not matched to a gene; V was cut back by 6 bases and J by 7 bases. Here the CDR3 DNA reads TGCGCCAGCAGAATCGGGACAGGTTTGAACACCATATATTTT. Translated: CASRIGTGLNTIYF.

The chain recombines TRBV30 with TRBJ1-2; 7 positions agree with TRBD1. Germline CDR1 reads GTSNPN; CDR2 reads SVGIG (reference sequence). V trimming: 8 bases; J trimming: 3 bases; junction bases outside the gene matches: 9. This CDR3 region has 13 residues. DNA for the CDR3: TGTGCCGGACCTCGACAGGGAGACTATGGCTACACCTTC. It codes for CAGPRQGDYGYTF.